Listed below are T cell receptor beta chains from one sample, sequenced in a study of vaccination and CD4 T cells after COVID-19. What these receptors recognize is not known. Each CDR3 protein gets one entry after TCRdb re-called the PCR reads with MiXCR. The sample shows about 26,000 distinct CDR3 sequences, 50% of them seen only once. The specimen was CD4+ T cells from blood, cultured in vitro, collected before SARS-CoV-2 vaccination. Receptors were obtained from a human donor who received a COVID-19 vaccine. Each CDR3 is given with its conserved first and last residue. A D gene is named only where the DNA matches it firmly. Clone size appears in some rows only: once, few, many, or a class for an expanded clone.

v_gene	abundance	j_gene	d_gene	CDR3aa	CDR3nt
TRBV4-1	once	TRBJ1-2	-	CASSHPSGGLYYGYTF	TGCGCCAGCAGCCACCCCTCTGGGGGGCTATACTATGGCTACACCTTC
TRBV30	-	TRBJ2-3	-	CAWGTKDTQYF	TGTGCCTGGGGGACCAAAGATACGCAGTATTTT
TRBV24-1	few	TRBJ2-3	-	CATSAEGTTDTQYF	TGTGCCACCAGTGCTGAGGGAACCACAGATACGCAGTATTTT
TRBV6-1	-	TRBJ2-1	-	CASSVDLGPGTPYNEQFF	TGTGCCAGCAGTGTTGATTTAGGGCCGGGGACACCCTACAATGAGCAGTTCTTC
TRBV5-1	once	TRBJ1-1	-	CASSRTVFGTEAFF	TGCGCCAGCAGCCGTACAGTATTTGGCACTGAAGCTTTCTTT
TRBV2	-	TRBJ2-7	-	CASSGQAYSYEQYF	TGTGCCAGCAGTGGACAGGCCTACTCCTACGAGCAGTACTTC
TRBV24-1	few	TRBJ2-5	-	CATSDLRGGETQYF	TGTGCCACCAGTGATTTAAGGGGTGGGGAGACCCAGTACTTC
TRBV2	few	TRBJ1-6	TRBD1	CASRSRGLDNSPLHF	TGTGCCAGCAGGAGCAGGGGGCTCGATAATTCACCCCTCCACTTT
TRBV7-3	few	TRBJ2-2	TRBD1	CASSFLGQGWAGELFF	TGTGCCAGCAGCTTTCTCGGACAGGGGTGGGCCGGGGAGCTGTTTTTT
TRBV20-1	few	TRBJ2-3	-	CSARDPSGRGIGDTQYF	TGCAGTGCTAGAGATCCTTCGGGCAGGGGAATTGGGGATACGCAGTATTTT
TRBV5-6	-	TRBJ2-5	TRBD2	CASGGLDQETQYF	TGTGCCAGCGGAGGACTAGATCAAGAGACCCAGTACTTC
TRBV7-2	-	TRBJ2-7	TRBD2	CASSLGLAGGEQYF	TGTGCCAGCAGCTTAGGACTAGCGGGGGGCGAGCAGTACTTC
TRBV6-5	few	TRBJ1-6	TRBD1	CASSFPAGTDNSPLHF	TGTGCCAGCAGTTTCCCGGCCGGGACAGATAATTCACCCCTCCACTTT
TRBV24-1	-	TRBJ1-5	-	CATSDSKAGSHNQPQHF	TGTGCCACCAGTGATTCAAAGGCAGGGAGTCACAATCAGCCCCAGCATTTT
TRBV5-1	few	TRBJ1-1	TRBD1	CASSLPRQGNTEAFF	TGCGCCAGCAGTTTACCGAGACAGGGGAACACTGAAGCTTTCTTT
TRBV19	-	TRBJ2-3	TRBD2	CASSISTSGGSNTQYF	TGTGCCAGTAGTATCTCGACTAGCGGGGGGTCAAATACGCAGTATTTT
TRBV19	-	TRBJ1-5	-	CASSIDRLSNQPQHF	TGTGCCAGTAGTATCGACAGACTTAGCAATCAGCCCCAGCATTTT
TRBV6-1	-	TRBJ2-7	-	CASSESGSSYEQYF	TGTGCCAGCAGTGAAAGTGGGAGCTCCTACGAGCAGTACTTC
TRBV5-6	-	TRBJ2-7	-	CASSWGGGGYEQYF	TGTGCCAGCAGCTGGGGAGGGGGCGGCTACGAGCAGTACTTC
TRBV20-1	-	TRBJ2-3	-	CSARDRVISTDTQYF	TGCAGTGCTAGAGATCGGGTTATAAGTACAGATACGCAGTATTTT
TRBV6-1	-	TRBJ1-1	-	CASSEDTEAFF	TGTGCCAGCAGTGAGGACACTGAAGCTTTCTTT
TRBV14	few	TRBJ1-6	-	CASSLQAVNSPLHF	TGTGCCAGCAGCCTTCAGGCGGTTAATTCACCCCTCCACTTT
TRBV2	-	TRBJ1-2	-	CASRVEGHGYTF	TGTGCCAGCAGAGTAGAGGGCCATGGCTACACCTTC
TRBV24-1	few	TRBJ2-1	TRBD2	CATKAGGGNEQFF	TGTGCCACCAAGGCGGGGGGTGGGAATGAGCAGTTCTTC
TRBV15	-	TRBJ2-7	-	CATSRDLSGTRSSYEQYF	TGTGCCACCAGCAGAGATCTGTCCGGGACCCGGAGCTCCTACGAGCAGTACTTC
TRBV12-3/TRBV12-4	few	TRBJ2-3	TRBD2	CASSPRGGTDTQYF	TGTGCCAGCAGCCCGCGGGGGGGTACAGATACGCAGTATTTT
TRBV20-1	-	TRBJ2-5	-	CSARDLRWGGYQETQYF	TGCAGTGCTAGAGATTTAAGATGGGGTGGGTACCAAGAGACCCAGTACTTC
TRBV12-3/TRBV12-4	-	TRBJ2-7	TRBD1	CASSSDRAYEQYF	TGTGCCAGCAGTTCGGACAGGGCCTACGAGCAGTACTTC
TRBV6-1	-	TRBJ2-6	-	CASSEITMGAGANVLTF	TGTGCCAGCAGTGAAATCACAATGGGTGCTGGGGCCAACGTCCTGACTTTC
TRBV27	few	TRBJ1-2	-	CASSPAHGPYGYTF	TGTGCCAGCAGCCCCGCGCACGGCCCCTATGGCTACACCTTC
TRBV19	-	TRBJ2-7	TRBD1	CASKGQASYEQYF	TGTGCCAGTAAGGGACAGGCCTCCTACGAGCAGTACTTC
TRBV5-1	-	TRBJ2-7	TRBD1	CASSLAGQGAEQYF	TGCGCCAGCAGCCTAGCGGGACAGGGGGCCGAGCAGTACTTC
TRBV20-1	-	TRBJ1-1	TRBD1	CSASGTGGFTEAFF	TGCAGTGCCAGCGGGACAGGGGGGTTCACTGAAGCTTTCTTT
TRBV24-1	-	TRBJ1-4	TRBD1	CATSPGQGIAGNEKLFF	TGTGCCACGTCACCGGGACAGGGGATCGCTGGTAATGAAAAACTGTTTTTT
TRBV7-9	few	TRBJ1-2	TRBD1	CASSLNSDRVRSF	TGTGCCAGCAGCTTAAATTCGGACAGGGTGCGTTCCTTC
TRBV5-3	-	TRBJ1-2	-	CASSLWQDYGYTF	TGTGCCAGCAGCTTGTGGCAGGACTATGGCTACACCTTC
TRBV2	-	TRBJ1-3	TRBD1	CASKDRNLRAGNTIYF	TGTGCCAGCAAGGACAGGAACCTGAGGGCTGGAAACACCATATATTTT
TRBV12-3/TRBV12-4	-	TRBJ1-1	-	CASSGRPRNTEAFF	TGTGCCAGCAGTGGACGGCCCCGGAACACTGAAGCTTTCTTT
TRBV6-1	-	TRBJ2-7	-	CASSDLVAYEQYF	TGTGCCAGCAGTGATCTAGTCGCCTACGAGCAGTACTTC
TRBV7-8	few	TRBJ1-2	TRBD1	CASSLSDRLNYGYTF	TGTGCCAGCAGCTTGTCGGACAGGTTGAACTATGGCTACACCTTC
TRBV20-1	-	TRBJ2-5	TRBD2	CSAPTSGGEETQYF	TGCAGTGCTCCTACTAGCGGGGGGGAGGAGACCCAGTACTTC
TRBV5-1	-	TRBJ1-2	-	CASTLGDTLRGYTF	TGCGCCAGTACACTGGGGGACACGCTCAGGGGCTACACCTTC
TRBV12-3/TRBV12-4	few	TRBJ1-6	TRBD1	CASSTGDSPLHF	TGTGCCAGCAGTACAGGGGATTCACCCCTCCACTTT
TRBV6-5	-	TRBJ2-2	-	CASSYRGPGSAPGELFF	TGTGCCAGCAGTTACAGGGGCCCTGGTAGCGCCCCCGGGGAGCTGTTTTTT
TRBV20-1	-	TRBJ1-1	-	CSARPGFNTEAFF	TGCAGTGCTCGGCCGGGGTTTAACACTGAAGCTTTCTTT
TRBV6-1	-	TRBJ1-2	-	CASSALEGQGKVYTF	TGTGCCAGCAGTGCTTTAGAGGGTCAGGGAAAAGTCTACACCTTC
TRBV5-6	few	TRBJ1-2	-	CASSLDRNYGYTF	TGTGCTAGCAGCTTGGACAGAAACTATGGCTACACCTTC
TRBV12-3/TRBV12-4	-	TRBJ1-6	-	CASRRRGYGDSPLHF	TGTGCCAGCAGACGACGAGGGTACGGGGATTCACCCCTCCACTTT
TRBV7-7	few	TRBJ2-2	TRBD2	CASSVSGTNTGELFF	TGTGCCAGCAGCGTGAGCGGGACGAACACCGGGGAGCTGTTTTTT